Ten or more counts support the clone carrying this T cell receptor beta chain. Its antigen is as yet unknown. This sample is drawn from a study of T cells in Graves' hyperthyroidism and ophthalmopathy. Regarding the study as a whole: By a 13 V-J model, ophthalmopathy was set apart from stable hyperthyroidism. It was a median approximately six months before onset that the model predicted ophthalmopathy.

From RNA transcripts, TCR beta CDR3 regions were amplified. The primer set for the first-round RT-PCR of the TCR CDR3 was HTBI. TCRdb reprocessed the multiplex PCR reads via MiXCR and lists one record per CDR3 protein. Here the sample spans 610,000 or so distinct CDR3 sequences, more than 45% being singletons. The clonotype originates from a woman aged 18 to 35 with Graves' hyperthyroidism. Sequences were obtained from peripheral blood or thyroid tissue (not recorded which).

CDR3 sequence (DNA): TGCAGTGCTAGGAGGACAGACATGGGTACTGAAGCTTTCTTT. It encodes CSARRTDMGTEAFF. This sequence joins TRBV20-1 and TRBJ1-1; the D gene is possibly TRBD1 (6 bases). Per the germline V gene, CDR1 is DFQATT and CDR2 is SNEGSKA (reference sequence). The CDR3 length is 14 residues. V lost 3 bases and J 5 bases, leaving 16 bases between the germline ends.